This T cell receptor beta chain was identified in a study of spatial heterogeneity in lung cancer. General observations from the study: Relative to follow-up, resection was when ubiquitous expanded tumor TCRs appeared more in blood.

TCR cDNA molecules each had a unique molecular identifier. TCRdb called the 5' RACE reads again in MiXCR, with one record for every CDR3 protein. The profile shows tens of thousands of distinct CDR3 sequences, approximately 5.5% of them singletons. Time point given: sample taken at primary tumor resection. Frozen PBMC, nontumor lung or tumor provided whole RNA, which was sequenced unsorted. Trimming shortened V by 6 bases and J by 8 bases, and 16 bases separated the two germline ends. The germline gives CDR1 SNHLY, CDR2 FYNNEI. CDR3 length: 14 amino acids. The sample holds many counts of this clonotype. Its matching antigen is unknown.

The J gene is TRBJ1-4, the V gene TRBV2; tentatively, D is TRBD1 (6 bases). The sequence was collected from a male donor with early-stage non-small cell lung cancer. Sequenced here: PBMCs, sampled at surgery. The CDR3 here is CASRGDILGEKLFF. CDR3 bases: TGTGCCAGCAGGGGGGACATCCTAGGAGAAAAACTGTTTTTT.